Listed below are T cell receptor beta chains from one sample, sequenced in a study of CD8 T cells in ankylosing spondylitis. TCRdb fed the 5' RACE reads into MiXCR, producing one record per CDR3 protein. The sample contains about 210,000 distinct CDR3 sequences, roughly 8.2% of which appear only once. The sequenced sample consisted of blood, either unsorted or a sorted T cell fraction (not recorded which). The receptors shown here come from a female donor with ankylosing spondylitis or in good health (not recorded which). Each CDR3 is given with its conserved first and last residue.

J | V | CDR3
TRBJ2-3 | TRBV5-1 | CASRWSGTDTQYF
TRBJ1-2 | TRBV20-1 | CSARDGGAGYGYTF
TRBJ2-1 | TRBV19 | CATSGTTQFF
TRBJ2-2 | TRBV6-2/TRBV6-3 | CASSPTSGDTGELFF
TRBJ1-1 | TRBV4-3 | CASSQAWGSTEAFF
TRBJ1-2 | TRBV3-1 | CASSQGTGANYGYTF
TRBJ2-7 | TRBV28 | CASTLRDSRYEQYF
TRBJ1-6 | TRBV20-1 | CSAQDRASPLHF
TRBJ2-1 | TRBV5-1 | CASSLSGVTEQFF
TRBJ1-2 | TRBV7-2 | CASSSQRDGYGYTF
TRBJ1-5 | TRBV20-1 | CSARASKSGQPQHF
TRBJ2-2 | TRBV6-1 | CASSQFIGWPGELFF
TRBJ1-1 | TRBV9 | CASSPRTGKRNTEAFF
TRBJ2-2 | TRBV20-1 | CSAEREGGGELFF
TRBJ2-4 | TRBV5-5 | CASSFRLGQPKNIQYF
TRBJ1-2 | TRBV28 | CASSQSGRTIYGYTF
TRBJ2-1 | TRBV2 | CASRGLAEHNEQFF
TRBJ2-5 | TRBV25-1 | CASSEDGMREQETQYF
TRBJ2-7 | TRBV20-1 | CSARDPGGVYEQYF
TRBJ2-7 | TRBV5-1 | CASSLRTSYEQYF
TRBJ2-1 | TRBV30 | CAWSVGGRVANEQFF
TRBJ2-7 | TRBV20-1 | CSATPTIGTAYEQYF
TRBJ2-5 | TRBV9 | CASSVEGGQETQYF
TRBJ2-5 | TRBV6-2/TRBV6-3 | CASSYSSLLQETQYF
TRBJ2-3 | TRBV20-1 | CSARDGTTGGGDTQYF